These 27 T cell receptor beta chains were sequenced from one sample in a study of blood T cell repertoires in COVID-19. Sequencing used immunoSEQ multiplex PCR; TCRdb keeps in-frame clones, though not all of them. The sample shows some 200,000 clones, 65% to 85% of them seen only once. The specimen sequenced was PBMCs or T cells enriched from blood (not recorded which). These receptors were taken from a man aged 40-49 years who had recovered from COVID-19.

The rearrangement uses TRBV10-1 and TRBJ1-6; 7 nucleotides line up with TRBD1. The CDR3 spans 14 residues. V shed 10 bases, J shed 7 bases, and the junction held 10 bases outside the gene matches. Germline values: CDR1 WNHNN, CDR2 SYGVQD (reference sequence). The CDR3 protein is CATLDRDGNSPLHF. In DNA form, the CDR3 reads TGCGCCACTCTCGACAGGGACGGGAATTCACCCCTCCACTTT.

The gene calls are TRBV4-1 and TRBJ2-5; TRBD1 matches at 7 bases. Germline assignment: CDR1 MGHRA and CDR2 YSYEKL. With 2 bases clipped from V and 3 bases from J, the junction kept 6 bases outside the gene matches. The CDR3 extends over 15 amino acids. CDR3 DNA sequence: TGCGCCAGCAGCCAAAGTGGACAGGCTAAAGAGACCCAGTACTTC. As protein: CASSQSGQAKETQYF.

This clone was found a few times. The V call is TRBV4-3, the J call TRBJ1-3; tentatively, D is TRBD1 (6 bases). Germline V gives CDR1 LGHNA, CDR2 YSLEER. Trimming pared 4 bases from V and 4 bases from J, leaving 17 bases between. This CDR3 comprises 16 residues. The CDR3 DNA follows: TGCGCCAGCAGCCCTCAGAACGGACAGTCGGGAAACACCATATATTTT. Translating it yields CASSPQNGQSGNTIYF.

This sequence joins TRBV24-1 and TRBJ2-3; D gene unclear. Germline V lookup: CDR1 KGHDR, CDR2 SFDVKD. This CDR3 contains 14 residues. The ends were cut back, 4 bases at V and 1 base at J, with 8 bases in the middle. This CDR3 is CATSDLTRTDTQYF. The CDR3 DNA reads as TGTGCCACCAGTGACCTCACACGCACAGATACGCAGTATTTT.

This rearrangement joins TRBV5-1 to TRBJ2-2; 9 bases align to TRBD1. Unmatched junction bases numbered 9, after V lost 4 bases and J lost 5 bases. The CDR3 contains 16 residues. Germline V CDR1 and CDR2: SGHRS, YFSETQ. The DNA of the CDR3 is TGCGCCAGCAGCGGAACCGGGACAGGGAAAACCGGGGAGCTGTTTTTT. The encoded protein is CASSGTGTGKTGELFF.

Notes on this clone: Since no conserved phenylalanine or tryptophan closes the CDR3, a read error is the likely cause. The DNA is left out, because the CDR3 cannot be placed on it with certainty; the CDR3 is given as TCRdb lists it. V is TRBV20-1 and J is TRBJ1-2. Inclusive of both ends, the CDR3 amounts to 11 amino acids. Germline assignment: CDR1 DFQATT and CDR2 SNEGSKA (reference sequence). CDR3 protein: CSYLSSAVGRV.

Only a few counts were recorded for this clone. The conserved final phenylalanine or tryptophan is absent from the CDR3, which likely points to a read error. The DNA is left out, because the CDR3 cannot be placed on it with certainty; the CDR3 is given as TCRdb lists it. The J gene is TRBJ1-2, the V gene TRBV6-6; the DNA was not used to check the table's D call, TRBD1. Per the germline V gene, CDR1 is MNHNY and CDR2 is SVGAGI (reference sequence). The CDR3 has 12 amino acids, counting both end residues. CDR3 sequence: CASSPSGTAFHT.

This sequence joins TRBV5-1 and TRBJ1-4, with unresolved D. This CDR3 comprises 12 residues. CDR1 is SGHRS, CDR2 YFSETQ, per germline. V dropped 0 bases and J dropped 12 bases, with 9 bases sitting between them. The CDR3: CASSLAGNQLFF. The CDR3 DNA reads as TGCGCCAGCAGCTTGGCCGGGAACCAACTGTTTTTT.

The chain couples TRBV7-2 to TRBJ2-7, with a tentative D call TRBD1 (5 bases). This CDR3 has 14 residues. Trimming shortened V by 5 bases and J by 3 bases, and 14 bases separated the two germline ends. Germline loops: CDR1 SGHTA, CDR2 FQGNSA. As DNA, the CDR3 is TGTGCCAGCAGCCCCGGACAAGCTTACTACGAGCAGTACTTC. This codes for CASSPGQAYYEQYF.

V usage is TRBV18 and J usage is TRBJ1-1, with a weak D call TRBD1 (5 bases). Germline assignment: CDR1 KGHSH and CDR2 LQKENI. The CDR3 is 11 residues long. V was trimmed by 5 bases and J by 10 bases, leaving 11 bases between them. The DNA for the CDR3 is TGTGCCAGCTCATCTCAGGGTGTAGCTTTCTTT. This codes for CASSSQGVAFF. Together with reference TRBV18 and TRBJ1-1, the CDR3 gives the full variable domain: NAGVMQNPRHLVRRRGQEARLRCSPMKGHSHVYWYRQLPEEGLKFMVYLQKENIIDESGMPKERFSAEFPKEGPSILRIQQVVRGDSAAYFCASSSQGVAFFGQGTRLTVV.

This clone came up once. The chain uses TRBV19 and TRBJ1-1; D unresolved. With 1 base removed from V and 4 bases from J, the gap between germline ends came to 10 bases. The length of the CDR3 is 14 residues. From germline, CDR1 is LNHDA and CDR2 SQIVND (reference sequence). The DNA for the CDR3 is TGTGCCAGTAGTATAGGGCAGTCGGGCACTGAAGCTTTCTTT. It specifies CASSIGQSGTEAFF.

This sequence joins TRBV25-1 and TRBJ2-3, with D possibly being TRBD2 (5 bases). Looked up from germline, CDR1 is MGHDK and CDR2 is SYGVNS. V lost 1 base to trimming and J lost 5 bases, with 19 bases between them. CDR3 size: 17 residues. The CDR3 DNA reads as TGTGCCAGCAGTGAATTCACGGGGAGTGGGAGCGTAGATACGCAGTATTTT. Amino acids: CASSEFTGSGSVDTQYF.

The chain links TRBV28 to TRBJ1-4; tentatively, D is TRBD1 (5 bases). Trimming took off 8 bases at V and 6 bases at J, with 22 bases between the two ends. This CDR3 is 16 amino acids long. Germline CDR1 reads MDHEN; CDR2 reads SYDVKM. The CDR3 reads CASSLRWGGLDEKLFF. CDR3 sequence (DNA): TGTGCCAGCTCCTTACGTTGGGGGGGTTTAGATGAAAAACTGTTTTTT.

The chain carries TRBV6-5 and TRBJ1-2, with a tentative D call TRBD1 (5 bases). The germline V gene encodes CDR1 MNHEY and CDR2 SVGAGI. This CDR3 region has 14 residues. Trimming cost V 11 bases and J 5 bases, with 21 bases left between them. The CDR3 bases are TGTGCCGCCCGGCCCCCAGGGAATGGATATGGCTACACCTTC. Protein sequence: CAARPPGNGYGYTF.

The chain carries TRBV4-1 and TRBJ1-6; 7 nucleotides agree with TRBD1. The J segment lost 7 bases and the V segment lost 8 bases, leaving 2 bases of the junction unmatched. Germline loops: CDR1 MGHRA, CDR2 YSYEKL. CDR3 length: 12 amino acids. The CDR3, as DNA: TGCGCCAGCGGACAGGTCAATTCACCCCTCCACTTT. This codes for CASGQVNSPLHF.

CDR3 region: CASSIAPGLGSGNTIYF. The CDR3 DNA follows: TGTGCCAGCAGCATCGCGCCGGGGTTGGGCTCTGGAAACACCATATATTTT. The V call is TRBV27, the J call TRBJ1-3; D ambiguous. Trimming removed 6 bases from V and 0 bases from J, with 18 bases in between. The CDR3 contains 17 residues. The germline gives CDR1 MNHEY, CDR2 SMNVEV (reference sequence).

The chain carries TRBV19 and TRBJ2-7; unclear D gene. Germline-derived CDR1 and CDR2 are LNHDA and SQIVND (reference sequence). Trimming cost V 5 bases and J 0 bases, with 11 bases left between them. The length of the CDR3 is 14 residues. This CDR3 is CASSPGTSSYEQYF. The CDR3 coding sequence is TGTGCCAGTAGTCCAGGCACGAGCTCCTACGAGCAGTACTTC.

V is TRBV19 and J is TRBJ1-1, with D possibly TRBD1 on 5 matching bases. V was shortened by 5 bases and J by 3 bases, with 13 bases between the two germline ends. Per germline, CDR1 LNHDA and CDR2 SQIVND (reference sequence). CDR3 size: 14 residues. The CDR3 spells CASSLRDGDTEAFF. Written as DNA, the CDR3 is TGTGCCAGTAGTCTGCGGGACGGGGACACTGAAGCTTTCTTT.

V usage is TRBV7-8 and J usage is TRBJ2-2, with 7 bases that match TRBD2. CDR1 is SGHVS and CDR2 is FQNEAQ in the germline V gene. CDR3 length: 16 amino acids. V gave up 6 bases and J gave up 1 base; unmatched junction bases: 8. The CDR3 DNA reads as TGTGCCAGCAGTTGGGCCGGGAGGTTGAACACCGGGGAGCTGTTTTTT. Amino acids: CASSWAGRLNTGELFF. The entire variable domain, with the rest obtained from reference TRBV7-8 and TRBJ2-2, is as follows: GAGVSQSPRYKVAKRGQDVALRCDPISGHVSLFWYQQALGQGPEFLTYFQNEAQLDKSGLPSDRFFAERPEGSVSTLKIQRTQQEDSAVYLCASSWAGRLNTGELFFGEGSRLTVL.

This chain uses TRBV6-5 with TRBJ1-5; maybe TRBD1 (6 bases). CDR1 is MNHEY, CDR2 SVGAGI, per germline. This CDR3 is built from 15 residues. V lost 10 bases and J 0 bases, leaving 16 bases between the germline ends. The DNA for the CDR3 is TGTGCCACCGAGTTCGACAGGTATAGCAATCAGCCCCAGCATTTT. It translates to CATEFDRYSNQPQHF.

The DNA for the CDR3 is TGTGCCAGCAGCTTGGGACAGGGCTTCAATCAGCCCCAGCATTTT. It specifies CASSLGQGFNQPQHF. V and J are TRBV5-5 and TRBJ1-5; 7 nucleotides match TRBD1. This CDR3 has 15 amino acids. Germline values: CDR1 SGHKS, CDR2 YYEKEE (reference sequence). J was trimmed by 3 bases and V by 0 bases; bases with no gene match: 3.

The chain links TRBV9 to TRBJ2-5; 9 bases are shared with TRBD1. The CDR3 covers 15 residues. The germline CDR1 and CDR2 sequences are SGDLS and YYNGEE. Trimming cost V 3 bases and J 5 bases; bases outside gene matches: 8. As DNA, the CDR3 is TGTGCCAGCAGCGCCTGGGACAGGGAGGGGGAGACCCAGTACTTC. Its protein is CASSAWDREGETQYF.

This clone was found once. The CDR3 is CASSRTSWEQYF. CDR3 in DNA: TGTGCCAGCAGCCGGACTAGCTGGGAGCAGTACTTC. The gene calls are TRBV7-8 and TRBJ2-7; the match to TRBD2 covers 8 bases. Germline CDR1 is SGHVS and CDR2 is FQNEAQ. The CDR3 spans 12 residues. The V segment lost 5 bases and the J segment 7 bases; nucleotides outside the gene matches: 4.

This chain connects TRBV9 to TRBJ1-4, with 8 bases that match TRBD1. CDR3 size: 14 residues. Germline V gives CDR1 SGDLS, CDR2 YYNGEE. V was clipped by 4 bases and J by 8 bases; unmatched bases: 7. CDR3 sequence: CASSQDRVGEKLFF. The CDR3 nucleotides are TGTGCCAGCAGCCAGGACAGGGTAGGAGAAAAACTGTTTTTT.

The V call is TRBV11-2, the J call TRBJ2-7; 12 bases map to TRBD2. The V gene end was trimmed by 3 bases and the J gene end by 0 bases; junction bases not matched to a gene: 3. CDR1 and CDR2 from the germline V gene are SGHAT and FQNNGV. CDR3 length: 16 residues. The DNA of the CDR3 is TGTGCCAGCAGCTTCCTAGCGGGGGGGAGCTCCTACGAGCAGTACTTC. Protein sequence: CASSFLAGGSSYEQYF.

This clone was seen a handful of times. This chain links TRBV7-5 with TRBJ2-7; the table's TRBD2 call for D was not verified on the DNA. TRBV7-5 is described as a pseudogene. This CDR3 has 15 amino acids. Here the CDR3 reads CARSPGGTYVYEQYF. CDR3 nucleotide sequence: TGTGCCAGAAGCCCCGGGGGGACTTATGTCTACGAGCAGTACTTC.

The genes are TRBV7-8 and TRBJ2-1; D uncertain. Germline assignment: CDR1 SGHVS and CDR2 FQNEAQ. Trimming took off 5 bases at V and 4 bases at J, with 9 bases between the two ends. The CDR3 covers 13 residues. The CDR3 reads CASSAQIYNEQFF. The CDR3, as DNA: TGTGCCAGCAGCGCCCAGATATACAATGAGCAGTTCTTC.